Listed here are 15 T cell receptor beta chains from one sample, sequenced in a study of OX40 agonist ivuxolimab in advanced cancers. Generated by immunoSEQ multiplex PCR, the TCRdb table keeps only in-frame clones and is missing some. The sample lists under 140,000 clones, approximately 89% seen once, with less than 0.35% in the top ten. Sequencing was performed on CD4+ or CD8+ T cells sorted from blood, taken in a trial of the OX40 agonist ivuxolimab. The source is an adult with an advanced solid tumor such as melanoma, head and neck, liver or kidney cancer.

V usage is TRBV30 and J usage is TRBJ2-7; D tentatively fits TRBD1 or TRBD2 (7 bases each). V was clipped by 1 base and J by 4 bases, with 11 bases between them. The CDR3 totals 13 residues. Germline V gives CDR1 GTSNPN, CDR2 SVGIG (reference sequence). This chain's CDR3 is CAWSAGGGYEQYF. In DNA, the CDR3 is TGTGCCTGGAGTGCAGGGGGGGGGTACGAGCAGTACTTC.

The chain links TRBV18 to TRBJ1-2; the D gene is possibly TRBD1 (6 bases). This CDR3 has 17 amino acids. CDR1 and CDR2 from the germline V gene are KGHSH and LQKENI. The ends were cut back, 3 bases at V and 6 bases at J, with 23 bases in the middle. CDR3 in DNA: TGTGCCAGCTCACCTGCGGTGAGGGGGGCACGTAAGGATGGCTACACCTTC. Its translation is CASSPAVRGARKDGYTF.

This rearrangement joins TRBV7-6 to TRBJ2-2, with D tentatively TRBD2 (5 bases). Germline assignment: CDR1 SGHVS and CDR2 FNYEAQ. CDR3 length equals 15 residues. V gave up 1 base and J gave up 4 bases, with 10 bases separating them. The CDR3 protein is CASSLEIAPTGELFF. The CDR3 DNA reads TGTGCCAGCAGCTTAGAAATAGCGCCCACCGGGGAGCTGTTTTTT.

The CDR3 nucleotides are TGTGCCTGGGACTTCGGGGACAGGGAAAATTCACCCCTCCACTTT. Protein: CAWDFGDRENSPLHF. The genes are TRBV30 and TRBJ1-6, with TRBD1 matching over 9 bases. The CDR3 runs 15 residues. Germline CDR1 reads GTSNPN; CDR2 reads SVGIG (reference sequence). V was clipped by 5 bases and J by 7 bases; unmatched bases: 9.

This clone was detected only a few times. The gene calls are TRBV30 and TRBJ1-2; D is unclear. Trimming left V 4 bases short and J 8 bases short, with 11 bases between. The CDR3 has 11 amino acids. Germline values: CDR1 GTSNPN, CDR2 SVGIG (reference sequence). The CDR3: CAWTRVGGYTF. DNA for the CDR3: TGTGCCTGGACAAGGGTCGGGGGCTACACCTTC.

The chain recombines TRBV4-1 with TRBJ2-4; 12 positions match TRBD2. This CDR3 comprises 16 residues. Germline V gene sequence: CDR1 MGHRA, CDR2 YSYEKL. The J segment lost 7 bases and the V segment lost 2 bases, leaving 6 bases of the junction unmatched. In nucleotides, the CDR3 is TGCGCCAGCAGCCAACCGACTAGCGGGAGCTCGAACATTCAGTACTTC. Translating it yields CASSQPTSGSSNIQYF.

The CDR3 bases are TGTGCCAGCAGCGTAGGACAGGGGCGCCAAGAGACCCAGTACTTC. Its translation is CASSVGQGRQETQYF. The chain employs TRBV7-8 and TRBJ2-5; 9 bases fit TRBD1. CDR1 SGHVS and CDR2 FQNEAQ come from the germline V gene. The CDR3 is made up of 15 amino acids. The V gene end was trimmed by 5 bases and the J gene end by 1 base; junction bases not matched to a gene: 5.

CDR3 protein: CASSYRTGGSQPQHF. CDR3 DNA: TGTGCCAGCAGCTACCGGACAGGCGGGTCTCAGCCCCAGCATTTT. The J gene is TRBJ1-5, the V gene TRBV7-2; 7 bases line up with TRBD1. The V gene's germline CDR1 is SGHTA and CDR2 FQGNSA. This CDR3 comprises 15 residues. Germline trimming cut 4 bases from V and 6 bases from J; bases unmatched to any gene: 9.

V usage is TRBV10-2 and J usage is TRBJ2-1; 7 nucleotides match TRBD1. The CDR3 spans 17 residues. V gave up 0 bases and J gave up 4 bases; unmatched junction bases: 9. Per germline, CDR1 WSHSY and CDR2 SAAADI. The CDR3 DNA reads as TGCGCCAGCAGTGAGTCGACAGGGTCCATTCTATACAATGAGCAGTTCTTC. This translates into CASSESTGSILYNEQFF.

The chain uses TRBV29-1 and TRBJ1-3; 7 positions agree with TRBD1. Looked up from germline, CDR1 is SQVTM and CDR2 is ANQGSEA. Losses at the gene ends were 6 bases for V and 1 base for J; bases not matched to a gene: 6. This CDR3 is 14 amino acids long. CDR3 bases: TGCAGCGTCAGGGACAGAACTTCTGGAAACACCATATATTTT. Translating it yields CSVRDRTSGNTIYF.

J is TRBJ1-1 and V is TRBV6-6; D unclear. Germline CDR1 reads MNHNY; CDR2 reads SVGAGI (reference sequence). CDR3 length: 11 residues. V was clipped by 5 bases and J by 12 bases, with 13 bases between them. The CDR3 loop is CASSPTSHSFF. CDR3 in DNA: TGTGCCAGCAGTCCCACATCCCATTCTTTCTTT.

The CDR3 protein is CASKGSEKLFF. In DNA, the CDR3 is TGTGCCAGCAAGGGGAGCGAAAAACTGTTTTTT. This chain uses TRBV2 with TRBJ1-4; weak D call: TRBD1 (5 bases). The CDR3 totals 11 residues. In germline, CDR1 is SNHLY, CDR2 FYNNEI. V shed 7 bases and J shed 8 bases, with 8 bases lying between them. The entire variable domain, with the rest obtained from reference TRBV2 and TRBJ1-4, is as follows: EPEVTQTPSHQVTQMGQEVILRCVPISNHLYFYWYRQILGQKVEFLVSFYNNEISEKSEIFDDQFSVERPDGSNFTLKIRSTKLEDSAMYFCASKGSEKLFFGSGTQLSVL.

The rearrangement uses TRBV6-1 and TRBJ2-3, with unresolved D. Germline loops: CDR1 MNHNS, CDR2 SASEGT. The CDR3 extends over 14 amino acids. V was pared by 6 bases and J by 1 base, with 11 bases between. The CDR3 bases are TGTGCCAGCAGCAGACTGCAACGCACAGATACGCAGTATTTT. Translation: CASSRLQRTDTQYF.

The chain combines TRBV23-1 with TRBJ2-7; possible D gene TRBD1, 5 bases. TRBV23-1 is an ORF, and what it does is uncertain. Trimming shortened V by 2 bases and J by 1 base, and 15 bases separated the two germline ends. The CDR3 loop spans 16 amino acids. CDR3: CASSQRSLRTSYEQYF. CDR3 nucleotides: TGCGCCAGCAGTCAAAGGTCCCTTCGGACATCCTACGAGCAGTACTTC.

This clone was detected once. The rearrangement joins TRBV28 to TRBJ2-3; TRBD2 matches 7 bases. V was pared by 3 bases and J by 2 bases, with 8 bases of the junction left unmatched. The CDR3 runs to 16 residues. CDR1 is MDHEN, CDR2 SYDVKM, per germline. CDR3 DNA sequence: TGTGCCAGCAGTTTTTGGCTAGCGGAACCCACAGATACGCAGTATTTT. It encodes CASSFWLAEPTDTQYF.